This TCR beta chain was found in a study of blood T cell repertoires in COVID-19. TCRdb keeps only in-frame clones here, not all; method: immunoSEQ multiplex PCR. The sample comprises approximately 10,000 clones, about 80% of which are singletons, and 21% rests with the top ten. About this clone itself: The DNA is left out, because the CDR3 cannot be placed on it with certainty; the CDR3 is given as TCRdb lists it.

The germline CDR1 and CDR2 sequences are SGDLS and YYNGEE. The length of the CDR3 is 12 amino acids, counting both ends. V usage is TRBV9 and J usage is TRBJ1-1. The TCR originated in a human donor in a cohort sampled during active COVID-19. Specimen: peripheral blood. The CDR3 loop reads CASSVGRGSRVF.